The clone carrying this T cell receptor (beta chain) was seen only a few times. Its antigen remains unknown. TCRdb passed the reads through MiXCR, listing each CDR3 protein once. This sample carries 510,000 or so distinct CDR3 sequences, approximately 25% of them seen once, and the ten largest clones take around 14%. This CDR3 region has 12 residues. The germline CDR1 and CDR2 sequences are MNHEY and SVGEGT. V lost 6 bases, J lost 4 bases, and 10 bases lay in between. The data stem from a study of T cell repertoires in cytomegalovirus infection. Study-wide background: Indications of both CMV infection and matching HLA type were provided by public TCR beta signatures.

General study findings and limits: The cumulative frequency of public TCR beta families identified carriers of CMV plus the relevant HLA. CMV-specific TCR beta clonotypes restricted by HLA-C dominated the ex vivo response.

This receptor was taken from a human donor in good health (CMV status not recorded). Some clones in this sample may be carry-over from other donors' samples. V gene TRBV6-2 or TRBV6-3 combines with J gene TRBJ2-7; D may be TRBD1 (6 bases). The sequenced material came from PBMCs. As DNA, the CDR3 is TGTGCCAGCAGACCGGACAGTTACGAGCAGTACTTC. Encoded protein: CASRPDSYEQYF.